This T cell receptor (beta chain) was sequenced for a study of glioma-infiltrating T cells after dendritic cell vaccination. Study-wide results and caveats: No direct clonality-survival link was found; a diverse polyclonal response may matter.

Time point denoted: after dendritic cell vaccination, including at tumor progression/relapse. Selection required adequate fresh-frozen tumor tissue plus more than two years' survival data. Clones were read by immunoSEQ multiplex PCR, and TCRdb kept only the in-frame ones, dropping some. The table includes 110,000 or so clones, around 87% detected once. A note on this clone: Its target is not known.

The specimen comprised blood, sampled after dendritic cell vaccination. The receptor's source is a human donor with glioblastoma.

The CDR3 DNA reads as TGTGCCAGCGGGCAGGGGCGAGAGACCCAGTACTTC. This encodes CASGQGRETQYF. The chain links TRBV6-5 to TRBJ2-5, with a tentative D call TRBD1 (6 bases). The CDR3 totals 12 residues. V gave up 8 bases and J gave up 4 bases, with 11 bases separating them. The V gene's germline CDR1 is MNHEY and CDR2 SVGAGI.